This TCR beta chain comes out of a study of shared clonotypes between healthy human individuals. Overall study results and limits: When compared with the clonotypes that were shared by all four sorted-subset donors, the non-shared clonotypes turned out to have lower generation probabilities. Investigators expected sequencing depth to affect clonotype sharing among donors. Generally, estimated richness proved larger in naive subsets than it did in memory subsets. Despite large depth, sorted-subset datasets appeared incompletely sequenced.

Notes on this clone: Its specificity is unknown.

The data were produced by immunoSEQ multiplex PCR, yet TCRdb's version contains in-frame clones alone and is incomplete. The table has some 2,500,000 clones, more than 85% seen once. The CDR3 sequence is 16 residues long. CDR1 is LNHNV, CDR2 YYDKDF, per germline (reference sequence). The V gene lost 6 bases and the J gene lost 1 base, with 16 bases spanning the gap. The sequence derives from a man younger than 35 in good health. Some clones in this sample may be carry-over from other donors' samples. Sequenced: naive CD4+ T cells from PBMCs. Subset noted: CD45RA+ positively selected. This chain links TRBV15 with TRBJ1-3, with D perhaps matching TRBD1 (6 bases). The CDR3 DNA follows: TGTGCCACCAGAGGGCACAGGGACGGGTCTGGAAACACCATATATTTT. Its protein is CATRGHRDGSGNTIYF. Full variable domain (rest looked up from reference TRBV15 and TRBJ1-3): DAMVIQNPRYQVTQFGKPVTLSCSQTLNHNVMYWYQQKSSQAPKLLFHYYDKDFNNEADTPDNFQSRRPNTSFCFLDIRSPGLGDTAMYLCATRGHRDGSGNTIYFGEGSWLTVV.